The rows below give T cell receptor beta chains drawn from one sample of a study of blood T cells in healthy people across ages. TCRdb reprocessed the 5' RACE reads via MiXCR and lists one record per CDR3 protein. The sample carries 1.5 million to 2 million distinct CDR3 sequences, roughly 30% recorded once. Sequenced input: blood. These receptors were obtained from a woman aged 25 to 39 in good health. The CDR3 runs from the conserved cysteine through the conserved F or W. D genes are given only for firm matches. Expanded clones are given a class, and other clones once, few, many or no size at all.

TGCGCCAGCAGCTTGGCCCCTGGGACTAGCGGGAAAAATGAGCAGTTCTTC,CASSLAPGTSGKNEQFF,TRBV5-1,few,TRBD2,TRBJ2-1
TGCGCCAGCAGCGTCGACAGGGGGATTTACTCTGGAAACACCATATATTTT,CASSVDRGIYSGNTIYF,TRBV5-1,NA,TRBD1,TRBJ1-3
TGCGTCAGCAGCCAAGGAAACAGGGAAGCCTACGAGCAGTACTTC,CVSSQGNREAYEQYF,TRBV4-1,NA,NA,TRBJ2-7
TGCGCCAGCAGCTTGGCAAGTAGCGGGAGCCCAAGTGTTGAGCAGTTCTTC,CASSLASSGSPSVEQFF,TRBV5-1,NA,TRBD2,TRBJ2-1
TGCGCCAGCAGCGGGACAGTAGGAGGCACAGATACGCAGTATTTT,CASSGTVGGTDTQYF,TRBV5-1,NA,TRBD1,TRBJ2-3
TGCAGTGCAGGGGGGCGTCACGAGCAGTACTTC,CSAGGRHEQYF,TRBV20-1,NA,NA,TRBJ2-7
TGCGCCAGCACCTCGGGGGCCGGAAACACCATATATTTT,CASTSGAGNTIYF,TRBV5-1,NA,NA,TRBJ1-3
TGTGCCAGCAGCTCGCGGACTAGCGGGGGAGGGCTCACAGATACGCAGTATTTT,CASSSRTSGGGLTDTQYF,TRBV13,NA,TRBD2,TRBJ2-3
TGTGCCAGCAGTTACTCAGGGAAGCAAAGACAGGCTGAAGCTTTCTTT,CASSYSGKQRQAEAFF,TRBV6-6,NA,NA,TRBJ1-1
TGCAGTGCTAGAGATCGGGTCGGGGGAGGGTATTACGAGCAGTACTTC,CSARDRVGGGYYEQYF,TRBV20-1,few,TRBD2,TRBJ2-7
TGTGCCAGCTCACCATCGACAGTCTGCAATGAGCAGTTCTTC,CASSPSTVCNEQFF,TRBV18,few,NA,TRBJ2-1
TGCGCCAGCAGCCTGGGGTTAACTAGCGGGGGTGTTCAAGAGACCCAGTACTTC,CASSLGLTSGGVQETQYF,TRBV5-1,few,TRBD2,TRBJ2-5
TGTGCCAGCAGCCCCGAGGTAGCGGGGCCCTGGGATGAGCAGTTCTTC,CASSPEVAGPWDEQFF,TRBV12-3/TRBV12-4,few,TRBD2,TRBJ2-1
TGTGCCAGCAGCTCCGCCGCGGGGAAGAGGAATCAGCCCCAGCATTTT,CASSSAAGKRNQPQHF,TRBV7-2,NA,NA,TRBJ1-5
TGCAGTGCTGGGGGGACAGGGGGCGTGGGAAACATTCAGTACTTC,CSAGGTGGVGNIQYF,TRBV20-1,many,TRBD1,TRBJ2-4
TGTGCCAGCAGCGACGGGGGGGCGCGCAATGAGCAGTTCTTC,CASSDGGARNEQFF,TRBV28,NA,TRBD2,TRBJ2-1
TGCAGTGCTAAGGGACTAGCGGGAGCATCCAGCAATGAGCAGTTCTTC,CSAKGLAGASSNEQFF,TRBV20-1,NA,TRBD2,TRBJ2-1
TGTGCCAGCAGTTATGCCGAAGGAGACGAGCAGTACTTC,CASSYAEGDEQYF,TRBV6-6,NA,NA,TRBJ2-7
TGTGCCAGCAGTCCCTTAACCCACTACGAGCAGTACTTC,CASSPLTHYEQYF,TRBV28,NA,NA,TRBJ2-7
TGTGCCAGCAGTCGAGGGGGCTCCCCAGATACGCAGTATTTT,CASSRGGSPDTQYF,TRBV6-5,once,TRBD1,TRBJ2-3
TGCGCCAGCAGTGAGTCGATTTTTTCCGGGCCCCACAATGAGCAGTTCTTC,CASSESIFSGPHNEQFF,TRBV10-1,many,NA,TRBJ2-1
TGTGCCAGCAGCCGGCTGGTGGCTAGCACAGATACGCAGTATTTT,CASSRLVASTDTQYF,TRBV7-2,NA,NA,TRBJ2-3
TGCGCCAGCAGCTCCGGGACTTCGGGTACCCGTGAGCAGTTCTTC,CASSSGTSGTREQFF,TRBV5-1,NA,NA,TRBJ2-1
TGTGCCAGCAGCTTATTGGAAGGGCAGTATTTT,CASSLLEGQYF,TRBV7-2,many,NA,TRBJ2-3
TGTGCCAGCAGCTCCCGTGAGGGCGCAACTAATGAAAAACTGTTTTTT,CASSSREGATNEKLFF,TRBV7-6,once,NA,TRBJ1-4
TGTGCCAGCAGTCCCAAGCCCTGGGACAGACAAGAGACCCAGTACTTC,CASSPKPWDRQETQYF,TRBV3-1,many,TRBD1,TRBJ2-5
TGTGCCAGCAGCGCGGACTCCCTCACCTACGAGCAGTACTTC,CASSADSLTYEQYF,TRBV12-3/TRBV12-4,NA,NA,TRBJ2-7
TGTGCCAGCAGTTCGACACCCAGAGCCCAGCATTTT,CASSSTPRAQHF,TRBV6-6,few,NA,TRBJ1-5
TGCAGCGTTGTCGTCAGTACCTACGAGCAGTACTTC,CSVVVSTYEQYF,TRBV29-1,many,NA,TRBJ2-7
TGCAGCGTAGAACCTAGCGGGAGATATGAGCAGTACTTC,CSVEPSGRYEQYF,TRBV29-1,NA,TRBD2,TRBJ2-7
TGTTCCATCAGCAGAGTCCGGACAGGGACAGATACGCAGTATTTT,CSISRVRTGTDTQYF,TRBV15,NA,TRBD1,TRBJ2-3
TGTGCCACCAGCAGAGATGCCTCCCGCTACGAGCAGTACTTC,CATSRDASRYEQYF,TRBV15,many,NA,TRBJ2-7
TGCAGTGCTAGAGATCTAGGGAAGAACAAAAACATTCAGTACTTC,CSARDLGKNKNIQYF,TRBV20-1,NA,NA,TRBJ2-4
TGTGCCAGCAGCGTAGACCACTACAATGAGCAGTTCTTC,CASSVDHYNEQFF,TRBV9,many,NA,TRBJ2-1
TGCAGCGTTGAAGTCTATGAGCAGTTCTTC,CSVEVYEQFF,TRBV29-1,NA,NA,TRBJ2-1
TGCAGTGCCACCCGGGGTAGCGGGGGTGATGAGCAGTTCTTC,CSATRGSGGDEQFF,TRBV20-1,few,TRBD2,TRBJ2-1
TGTGCCAGCAGCTTTGTGGGGGCTGGGCAGCCCCAGCATTTT,CASSFVGAGQPQHF,TRBV5-5,many,NA,TRBJ1-5
TGTGCCAGCAGTTTCGCAGGGGGGGACTATGGCTACACCTTC,CASSFAGGDYGYTF,TRBV12-3/TRBV12-4,few,TRBD1,TRBJ1-2
TGTGCCAGCAGTTTAGAAAGGGGGGACACAGATACGCAGTATTTT,CASSLERGDTDTQYF,TRBV7-2,few,NA,TRBJ2-3
TGCAGTGCTAGAGTCGAGATTTTAGCCAAAAACATTCAGTACTTC,CSARVEILAKNIQYF,TRBV20-1,NA,NA,TRBJ2-4
TGTGCCAACTCACCAGAAGGGGCTAACTATGGCTACACCTTC,CANSPEGANYGYTF,TRBV18,NA,NA,TRBJ1-2
TGTGCCAGCAGCTTGGACGGACAGGGGTACTATGGCTACACCTTC,CASSLDGQGYYGYTF,TRBV5-5,many,TRBD1,TRBJ1-2
TGTGCCACCAGCATATCTAGCGGGATAAACAGAAATGAGCAGTTCTTC,CATSISSGINRNEQFF,TRBV15,many,TRBD2,TRBJ2-1
TGTGCCAGCAGCTTAGGGTCGGGAGGGGATCACCGCAAAACCTATGGCTACACCTTC,CASSLGSGGDHRKTYGYTF,TRBV7-9,few,NA,TRBJ1-2
TGTGCCAGCAGTCTACCGGGCCCAGCCACCTACAATGAGCAGTACTTC,CASSLPGPATYNEQYF,TRBV28,NA,NA,TRBJ2-7
TGTGCCAGCAGTGAGAGCGGGAAGTACCCCTACAATGAGCAGTTCTTC,CASSESGKYPYNEQFF,TRBV6-1,NA,TRBD2,TRBJ2-1
TGTGCCTGGAGTGTAGCGGGAGGGCCGCATGAGCAGTTCTTC,CAWSVAGGPHEQFF,TRBV30,few,TRBD2,TRBJ2-1
TGTGCCAGCAGTTACCTACAGGGGGCGGTGGCAGATACGCAGTATTTT,CASSYLQGAVADTQYF,TRBV6-6,NA,TRBD1,TRBJ2-3
TGCGCCAGCAGCTTAGGGCAGAAGAGCTCTGGGGCCAACGTCCTGACTTTC,CASSLGQKSSGANVLTF,TRBV5-1,NA,NA,TRBJ2-6